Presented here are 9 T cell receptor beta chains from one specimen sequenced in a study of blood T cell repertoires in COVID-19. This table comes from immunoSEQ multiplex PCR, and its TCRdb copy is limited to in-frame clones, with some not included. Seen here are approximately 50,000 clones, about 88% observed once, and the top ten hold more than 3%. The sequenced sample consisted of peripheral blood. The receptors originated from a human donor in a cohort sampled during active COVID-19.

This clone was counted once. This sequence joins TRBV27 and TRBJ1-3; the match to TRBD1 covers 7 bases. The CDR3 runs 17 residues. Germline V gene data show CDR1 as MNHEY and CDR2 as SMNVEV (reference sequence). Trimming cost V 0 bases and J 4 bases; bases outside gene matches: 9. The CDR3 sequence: CASSLSLAGGSGNTIYF. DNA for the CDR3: TGTGCCAGCAGTTTATCACTGGCAGGGGGGTCAGGAAACACCATATATTTT.

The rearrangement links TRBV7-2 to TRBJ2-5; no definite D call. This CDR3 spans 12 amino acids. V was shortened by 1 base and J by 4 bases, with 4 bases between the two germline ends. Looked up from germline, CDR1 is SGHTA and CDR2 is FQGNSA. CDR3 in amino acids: CASSLGAETQYF. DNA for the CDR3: TGTGCCAGCAGCTTAGGGGCAGAGACCCAGTACTTC.

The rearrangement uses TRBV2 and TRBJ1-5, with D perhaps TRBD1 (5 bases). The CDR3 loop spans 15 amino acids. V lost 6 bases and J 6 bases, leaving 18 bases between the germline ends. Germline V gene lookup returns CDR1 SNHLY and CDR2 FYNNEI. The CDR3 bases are TGTGCCAGCAGAAACAGGTTAGGCTCGGGTCAGCCCCAGCATTTT. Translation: CASRNRLGSGQPQHF.

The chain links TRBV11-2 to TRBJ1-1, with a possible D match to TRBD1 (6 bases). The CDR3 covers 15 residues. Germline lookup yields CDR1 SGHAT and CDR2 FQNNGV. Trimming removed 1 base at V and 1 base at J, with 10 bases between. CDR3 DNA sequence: TGTGCCAGCAGCTTAGTAATGGGGGCGAACACTGAAGCTTTCTTT. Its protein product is CASSLVMGANTEAFF. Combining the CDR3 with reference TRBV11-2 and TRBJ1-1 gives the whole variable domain EAGVAQSPRYKIIEKRQSVAFWCNPISGHATLYWYQQILGQGPKLLIQFQNNGVVDDSQLPKDRFSAERLKGVDSTLKIQPAKLEDSAVYLCASSLVMGANTEAFFGQGTRLTVV.

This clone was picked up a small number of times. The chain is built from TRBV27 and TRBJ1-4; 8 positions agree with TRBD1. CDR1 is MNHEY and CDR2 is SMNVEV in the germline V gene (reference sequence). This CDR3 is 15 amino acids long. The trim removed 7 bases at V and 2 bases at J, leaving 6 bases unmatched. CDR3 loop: CASTTGAPTNEKLFF. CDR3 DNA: TGTGCCAGCACGACAGGGGCTCCTACTAATGAAAAACTGTTTTTT.

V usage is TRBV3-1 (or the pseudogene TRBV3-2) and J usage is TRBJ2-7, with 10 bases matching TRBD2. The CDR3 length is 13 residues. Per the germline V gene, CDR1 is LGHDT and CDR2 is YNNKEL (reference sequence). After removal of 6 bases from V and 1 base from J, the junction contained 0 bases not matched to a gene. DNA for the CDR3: TGTGCCAGCAGACTAGCGGGGTCCTACGAGCAGTACTTC. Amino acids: CASRLAGSYEQYF.

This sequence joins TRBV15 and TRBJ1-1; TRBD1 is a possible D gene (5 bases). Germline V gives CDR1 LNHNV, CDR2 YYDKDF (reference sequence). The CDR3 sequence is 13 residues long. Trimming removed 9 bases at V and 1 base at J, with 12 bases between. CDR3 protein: CATNARGNTEAFF. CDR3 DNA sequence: TGTGCCACTAACGCAAGGGGGAACACTGAAGCTTTCTTT.

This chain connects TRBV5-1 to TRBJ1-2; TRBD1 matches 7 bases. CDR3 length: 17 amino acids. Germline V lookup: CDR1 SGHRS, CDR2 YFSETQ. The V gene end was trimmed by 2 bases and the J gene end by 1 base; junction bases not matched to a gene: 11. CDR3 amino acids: CASSFGPGTALNYGYTF. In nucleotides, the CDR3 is TGCGCCAGCAGCTTTGGGCCAGGGACAGCCCTTAACTATGGCTACACCTTC.

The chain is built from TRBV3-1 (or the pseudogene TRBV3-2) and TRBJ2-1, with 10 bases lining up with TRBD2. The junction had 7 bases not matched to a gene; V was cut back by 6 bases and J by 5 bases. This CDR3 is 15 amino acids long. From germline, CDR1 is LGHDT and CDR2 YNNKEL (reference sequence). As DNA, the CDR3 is TGTGCCAGCAGATACACTAGCGGGGACCACAATGAGCAGTTCTTC. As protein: CASRYTSGDHNEQFF.